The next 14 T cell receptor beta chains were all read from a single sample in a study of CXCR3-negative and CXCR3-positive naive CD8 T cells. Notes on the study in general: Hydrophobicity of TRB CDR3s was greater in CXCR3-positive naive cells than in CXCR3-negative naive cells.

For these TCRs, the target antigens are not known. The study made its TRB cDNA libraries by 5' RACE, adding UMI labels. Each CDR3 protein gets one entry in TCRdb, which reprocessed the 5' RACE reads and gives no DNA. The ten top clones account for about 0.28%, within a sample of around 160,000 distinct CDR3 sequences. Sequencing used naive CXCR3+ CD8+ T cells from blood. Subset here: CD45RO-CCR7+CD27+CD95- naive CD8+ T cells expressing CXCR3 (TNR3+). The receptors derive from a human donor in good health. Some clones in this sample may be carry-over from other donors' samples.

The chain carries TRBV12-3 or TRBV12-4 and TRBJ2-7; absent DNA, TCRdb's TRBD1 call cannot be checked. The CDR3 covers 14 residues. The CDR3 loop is CASSSGQATYEQYF.

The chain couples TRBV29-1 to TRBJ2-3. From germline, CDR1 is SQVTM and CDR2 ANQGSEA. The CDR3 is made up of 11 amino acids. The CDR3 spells CSVDDLDTQYF.

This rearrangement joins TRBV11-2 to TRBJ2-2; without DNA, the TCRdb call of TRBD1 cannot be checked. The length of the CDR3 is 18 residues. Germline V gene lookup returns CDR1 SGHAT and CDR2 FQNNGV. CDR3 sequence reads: CASSFPKQAPTNTGELFF.

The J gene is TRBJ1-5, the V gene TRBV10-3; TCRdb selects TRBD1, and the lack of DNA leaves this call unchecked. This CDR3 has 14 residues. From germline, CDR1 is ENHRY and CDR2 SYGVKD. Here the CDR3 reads CAISESGQNQPQHF.

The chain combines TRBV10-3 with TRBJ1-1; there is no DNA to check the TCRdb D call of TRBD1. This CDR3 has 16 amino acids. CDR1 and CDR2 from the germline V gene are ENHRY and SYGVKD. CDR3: CAISEDGQVGVAEAFF.

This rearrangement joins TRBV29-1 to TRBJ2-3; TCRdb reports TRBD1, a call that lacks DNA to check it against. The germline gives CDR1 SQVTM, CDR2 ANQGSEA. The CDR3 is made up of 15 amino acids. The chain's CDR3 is CSVEGQGFHTDTQYF.

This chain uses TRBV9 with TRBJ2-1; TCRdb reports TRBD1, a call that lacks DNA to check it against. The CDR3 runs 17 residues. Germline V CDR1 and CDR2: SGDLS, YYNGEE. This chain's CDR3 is CASSPSGAESSYNEQFF.

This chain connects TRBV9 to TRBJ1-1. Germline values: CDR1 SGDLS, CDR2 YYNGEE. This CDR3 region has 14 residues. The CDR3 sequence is CASSPQRGKPEAFF.

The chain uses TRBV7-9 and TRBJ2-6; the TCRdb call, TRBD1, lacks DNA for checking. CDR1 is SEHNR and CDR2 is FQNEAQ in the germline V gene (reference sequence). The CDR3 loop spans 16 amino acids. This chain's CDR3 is CASSLLQGPGANVLTF. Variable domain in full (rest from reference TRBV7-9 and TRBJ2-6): DTGVSQNPRHKITKRGQNVTFRCDPISEHNRLYWYRQTLGQGPEFLTYFQNEAQLEKSRLLSDRFSAERPKGSFSTLEIQRTEQGDSAMYLCASSLLQGPGANVLTFGAGSRLTVL.

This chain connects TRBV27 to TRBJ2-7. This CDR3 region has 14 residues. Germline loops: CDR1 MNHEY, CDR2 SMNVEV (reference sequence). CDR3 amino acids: CASSLSGESYEQYF.

The CDR3 spells CSASPKLQGPGDIQYF. The chain is built from TRBV20-1 and TRBJ2-4; TCRdb picks TRBD1, but there is no DNA to check that call. The germline V gene has CDR1 DFQATT and CDR2 SNEGSKA (reference sequence). The CDR3 extends over 16 amino acids.

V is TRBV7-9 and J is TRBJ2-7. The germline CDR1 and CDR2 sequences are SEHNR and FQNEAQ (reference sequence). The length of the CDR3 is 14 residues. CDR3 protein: CASSLSDASYEQYF.

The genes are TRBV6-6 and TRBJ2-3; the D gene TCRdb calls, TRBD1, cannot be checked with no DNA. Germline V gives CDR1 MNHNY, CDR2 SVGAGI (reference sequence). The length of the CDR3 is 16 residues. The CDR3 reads CASSALVPVSTDTQYF.

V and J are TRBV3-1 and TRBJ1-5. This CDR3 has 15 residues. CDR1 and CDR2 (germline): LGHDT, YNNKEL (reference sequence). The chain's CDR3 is CASSRSVDSNQPQHF.